This TCR beta chain was profiled in a study of cytomegalovirus exposure and HLA in healthy donors. General observations from the study: Later analysis revealed greater clonal expansion in HLA-associated TCR beta chains than in equally common others.

Researchers ran the PCR with 60 Vbeta and 13 Jbeta primers. Here immunoSEQ multiplex PCR was the method, and the copy in TCRdb shows in-frame clones only, minus some. The sample shows around 180,000 clones, roughly 85% of them seen only once. Notes on this clone: The antigen is unknown.

At collection, donors were nominally healthy, but unrecorded immune exposures were probable. This TCR was recovered from a woman in her 40s in good health and CMV-seronegative. Sequencing used PBMCs.

CDR3 DNA: TGTGCCAGCAGCTTAACGGCGGGAGGGTACTACGAGCAGTACTTC. Translating it yields CASSLTAGGYYEQYF. The chain uses TRBV7-3 and TRBJ2-7; 9 nucleotides match TRBD2. V shed 0 bases and J 3 bases; nucleotides not matched to a gene: 3. The CDR3 contains 15 residues. Per the germline V gene, CDR1 is SGHTA and CDR2 is FQGTGA.